This T cell receptor beta chain was obtained from a study of shared clonotypes between healthy human individuals. The data were produced by immunoSEQ multiplex PCR, yet TCRdb's version contains in-frame clones alone and is incomplete. The sample has 2 million to 2.5 million clones, about 95% seen once. In the case of this clone: Its antigen is undetermined.

Naive CD8 cells lacked CD45RO, underwent positive selection for CCR7 and left out terminally differentiated effector memory CD45RA+ cells. General observations from the study: Naive subsets typically showed greater estimated richness than memory subsets.

V was clipped by 6 bases and J by 4 bases; unmatched bases: 5. This CDR3 is built from 15 residues. Germline V gene lookup returns CDR1 MNHEY and CDR2 SVGAGI. J is TRBJ2-2 and V is TRBV6-5, with 10 bases aligning to TRBD2. What was sequenced was naive CD8+ T cells sorted from blood. The TCR sequence derives from a man aged 18 to 35 in good health. The CDR3 nucleotides read TGTGCCAGCAGGGCCGCTAGCGGGAGCACCGGGGAGCTGTTTTTT. Translating gives CASRAASGSTGELFF.